These T cell receptor beta chains were read from a single sample in a study of cytomegalovirus exposure and HLA in healthy donors. Profiling relied on immunoSEQ multiplex PCR, and the TCRdb table lists in-frame clones only, not all of them. Of 95,000 to 100,000 clones listed, 75% to 80% are singletons. The specimen sequenced was PBMCs. The receptors here all came from a female donor in good health and CMV-seronegative. Each CDR3 is given with its conserved first and last residue. The D gene is left open where the match is weak. Only some rows state a clone size, as once, few, many or a class for expanded clones.

D gene | J gene | CDR3 length | V gene | clone size | CDR3 protein | CDR3 DNA
- | TRBJ2-1 | 14 | TRBV6-6 | few | CASSYSGGYTEQFF | TGTGCCAGCAGTTACTCGGGGGGATATACTGAGCAGTTCTTC
- | TRBJ2-7 | 14 | TRBV30 | once | CAWNLGGQPYEQYF | TGTGCCTGGAACTTGGGCGGACAGCCCTACGAGCAGTACTTC
- | TRBJ2-7 | 14 | TRBV6-5 | - | CASSLLGSEYEQYF | TGTGCCAGCAGTTTACTGGGGAGTGAATACGAGCAGTACTTC
- | TRBJ2-2 | 14 | TRBV7-7 | few | CASSAYSNTGELFF | TGTGCTAGCAGCGCCTACAGTAACACCGGGGAGCTGTTTTTT
TRBD1 | TRBJ1-2 | 15 | TRBV5-4 | - | CASSLPQGALYGYTF | TGTGCCAGCAGCTTGCCACAGGGGGCCTTGTATGGCTACACCTTC
- | TRBJ2-7 | 15 | TRBV28 | - | CASSFGGALSYEQYF | TGTGCCAGCAGTTTCGGAGGGGCCCTCTCCTACGAGCAGTACTTC
TRBD2 | TRBJ2-3 | 17 | TRBV6-1 | few | CASSEWYGSGGTDTQYF | TGTGCCAGCAGTGAATGGTACGGGAGCGGGGGGACAGATACGCAGTATTTT
- | TRBJ1-5 | 17 | TRBV23-1 | - | CASSQSRQRDSNQPQHF | TGCGCCAGCAGTCAATCGAGGCAGCGGGATAGCAATCAGCCCCAGCATTTT
- | TRBJ1-5 | 16 | TRBV28 | - | CASSLESGLGNQPQHF | TGTGCCAGCAGTTTAGAGTCAGGGTTGGGAAATCAGCCCCAGCATTTT
- | TRBJ2-7 | 14 | TRBV29-1 | - | CSVAGGGQDYGQYF | TGCAGCGTTGCTGGGGGGGGACAGGACTACGGGCAGTACTTC
- | TRBJ2-1 | 18 | TRBV21-1 | - | CASSKGLAGGPSYNEQFF | TGTGCCAGCAGCAAAGGGCTAGCGGGAGGCCCCTCCTACAATGAGCAGTTCTTC
TRBD1 | TRBJ2-3 | 16 | TRBV28 | - | CASSPRGQGARTTQYF | TGTGCCAGCAGTCCCAGGGGACAGGGGGCGCGGACTACGCAGTATTTT
TRBD1 | TRBJ2-7 | 14 | TRBV6-5 | - | CASSSTGGPYEQYF | TGTGCCAGCAGTTCAACAGGGGGACCCTACGAGCAGTACTTC